Each of the 29 T cell receptor beta chains below was sequenced from the same sample in a study of shared clonotypes between healthy human individuals. TCRdb keeps only in-frame clones here, not all; method: immunoSEQ multiplex PCR. Here the sample spans around 330,000 clones, around 72% being singletons. The sequenced sample was memory CD4+ T cells sorted from blood. Subset defined: CD45RA-negative fraction. The receptors shown here come from a man aged 25-45 years in good health.

V usage is TRBV30 and J usage is TRBJ2-7; 7 bases agree with TRBD1. The CDR3 length is 16 residues. V shed 2 bases, J shed 2 bases, and the junction held 12 bases outside the gene matches. The germline gives CDR1 GTSNPN, CDR2 SVGIG (reference sequence). CDR3 protein: CAWSLSRQGRTYEQYF. CDR3 nucleotide sequence: TGTGCCTGGAGTCTATCCCGACAGGGCCGGACCTACGAGCAGTACTTC.

The rearrangement uses TRBV6-1 and TRBJ2-4; no clear D gene. V was pared by 5 bases and J by 7 bases, with 15 bases between. There are 14 residues in the CDR3. From germline, CDR1 is MNHNS and CDR2 SASEGT. The CDR3 DNA reads TGTGCCAGCAGTACCCCTCCGAGCGAGAACATTCAGTACTTC. This encodes CASSTPPSENIQYF.

The CDR3 region has the DNA TGTGCCAGCAGCCAAGATCGAGGCGGACGGAACCAAGAGACCCAGTACTTC. Protein product: CASSQDRGGRNQETQYF. This chain joins TRBV14 and TRBJ2-5, with D uncertain. This CDR3 has 17 residues. CDR1 SGHDN and CDR2 FVKESK come from the germline V gene. Deletions cut 0 bases from V and 0 bases from J, with 14 bases between.

The gene calls are TRBV11-2 and TRBJ2-4, with D uncertain. Germline values: CDR1 SGHAT, CDR2 FQNNGV. V dropped 6 bases and J dropped 4 bases, with 16 bases sitting between them. The CDR3 runs 15 residues. CDR3 bases: TGTGCCAGCAGTCAAGAAGGGCAGGTTAAAAACATTCAGTACTTC. This sequence encodes CASSQEGQVKNIQYF.

The CDR3 DNA sequence: TGTGCCAGCAGCCCTAGCTCCTACGAGCAGTACTTC. Translation: CASSPSSYEQYF. The rearrangement uses TRBV11-2 and TRBJ2-7, with unresolved D. CDR1 and CDR2 (germline): SGHAT, FQNNGV. The CDR3 is 12 residues long. Deletions cut 5 bases from V and 0 bases from J, with 5 bases between.

The chain uses TRBV6-5 and TRBJ1-2; no definite D call. Per the germline V gene, CDR1 is MNHEY and CDR2 is SVGAGI. The CDR3 is 14 residues long. Trimming cost V 6 bases and J 0 bases, with 11 bases left between them. The CDR3 sequence is CASSKDWANYGYTF. CDR3 nucleotide sequence: TGTGCCAGCAGCAAGGACTGGGCTAACTATGGCTACACCTTC.

On this clone: A much larger clone sits a single nucleotide away, making a read error possible. The chain combines TRBV6-1 with TRBJ2-5; D is ambiguous. Germline V gives CDR1 MNHNS, CDR2 SASEGT. The CDR3 loop spans 14 amino acids. The CDR3 region has the DNA TGTGCCAGCAGTGAAGGATTCCAGGTGGAGACCCGGTACTTC. Encoded protein: CASSEGFQVETRYF.

V gene TRBV28 combines with J gene TRBJ1-1; weak D call: TRBD1 (5 bases). The CDR3 consists of 15 residues. CDR1 and CDR2 from the germline V gene are MDHEN and SYDVKM. V lost 4 bases and J lost 1, with 13 bases in between. The DNA of the CDR3 is TGTGCCAGCAGTTCCCCCGGGGGTGGGAACACTGAAGCTTTCTTT. It yields the protein CASSSPGGGNTEAFF. Based on the CDR3 plus reference TRBV28 and TRBJ1-1, the full variable domain is DVKVTQSSRYLVKRTGEKVFLECVQDMDHENMFWYRQDPGLGLRLIYFSYDVKMKEKGDIPEGYSVSREKKERFSLILESASTNQTSMYLCASSSPGGGNTEAFFGQGTRLTVV.

The chain links TRBV10-3 to TRBJ2-7; 10 positions match TRBD2. J lost 2 bases, V lost 11 bases, and 6 bases had no gene match. Germline V CDR1 and CDR2: ENHRY, SYGVKD. CDR3 length: 13 residues. This CDR3 reads CAVLAGITYEQYF. The CDR3, as DNA: TGTGCCGTACTAGCGGGAATCACCTACGAGCAGTACTTC.

This chain links TRBV11-2 with TRBJ2-5; 7 nucleotides align to TRBD1. Looked up from germline, CDR1 is SGHAT and CDR2 is FQNNGV. V was pared by 6 bases and J by 0 bases, with 10 bases of the junction left unmatched. This CDR3 region has 16 residues. The CDR3 nucleotides read TGTGCCAGCAGACTCATACAGGGGACGAACCAAGAGACCCAGTACTTC. This codes for CASRLIQGTNQETQYF.

The chain carries TRBV2 and TRBJ1-2; D uncertain. Germline V CDR1 and CDR2: SNHLY, FYNNEI. The CDR3 consists of 12 residues. V was cut by 4 bases and J by 10 bases, with 13 bases left in between. CDR3 nucleotides: TGTGCCAGCAGTGCGTCCAGCCGGGTCTACACCTTC. As protein: CASSASSRVYTF.

This clone was observed a few times. The chain is built from TRBV25-1 and TRBJ2-2, with 7 bases lining up with TRBD1. Germline CDR1 and CDR2: MGHDK and SYGVNS. V shed 4 bases, J shed 3 bases, and the junction held 2 bases outside the gene matches. The CDR3 covers 14 residues. The CDR3 loop is CASSADRDTGELFF. The CDR3 region has the DNA TGTGCCAGCAGTGCAGACAGGGACACCGGGGAGCTGTTTTTT.

The chain carries TRBV18 and TRBJ2-1; D is possibly TRBD1 (6 bases). The V end lost 4 bases, the J end lost 3 bases, and 13 bases lay between the germline ends. The CDR3 has 15 amino acids. Germline-derived CDR1 and CDR2 are KGHSH and LQKENI. The CDR3 loop is CASSQSGAVYNEQFF. In DNA, the CDR3 is TGTGCCAGCTCACAGTCAGGGGCGGTCTACAATGAGCAGTTCTTC.

This chain uses TRBV7-9 with TRBJ1-5; 8 nucleotides align to TRBD1. CDR1 and CDR2 from the germline V gene are SEHNR and FQNEAQ (reference sequence). This CDR3 has 15 residues. The J segment lost 6 bases and the V segment lost 1 base, leaving 5 bases of the junction unmatched. Here the CDR3 DNA reads TGTGCCAGCAGCTTAGGTGCAGGGGGCGGTCAGCCCCAGCATTTT. Its protein product is CASSLGAGGGQPQHF.

The CDR3 bases are TGTGCCAGCAGCGCCTTCTCTTCCGGCGAGCAGTACTTC. Protein: CASSAFSSGEQYF. The chain combines TRBV6-1 with TRBJ2-7; D call uncertain. V was trimmed by 6 bases and J by 6 bases, leaving 15 bases between them. This CDR3 is built from 13 residues. Germline V lookup: CDR1 MNHNS, CDR2 SASEGT.

The genes are TRBV10-2 and TRBJ2-7; D tentatively reads TRBD1 or TRBD2 (7 bases each). CDR1 is WSHSY, CDR2 SAAADI, per germline. There are 14 residues in the CDR3. V lost 10 bases, J lost 4 bases, and 20 bases lay in between. The CDR3 here is CATRGGLAEYEQYF. CDR3 nucleotides: TGCGCCACCAGGGGGGGGCTAGCAGAGTACGAGCAGTACTTC.

This clone came up once. V and J are TRBV14 and TRBJ2-3; D unresolved. CDR1 and CDR2 from the germline V gene are SGHDN and FVKESK. The CDR3 is made up of 16 amino acids. Trimming took 1 base from V and 7 from J, leaving 18 bases between them. The CDR3 coding sequence is TGTGCCAGCAGCCAAGGGTCGGGCAGAGCAACGAATACGCAGTATTTT. Amino acid sequence: CASSQGSGRATNTQYF.

This clone showed up just once. The CDR3 loop reads CASSPPGQGDTGELFF. CDR3 sequence (DNA): TGCGCCAGCAGCCCGCCGGGACAGGGAGACACCGGGGAGCTGTTTTTT. This chain joins TRBV5-1 and TRBJ2-2; 9 bases agree with TRBD1. V trimming: 4 bases; J trimming: 3 bases; junction bases outside the gene matches: 7. In germline, CDR1 is SGHRS, CDR2 YFSETQ. The CDR3 totals 16 residues.

The rearrangement joins TRBV6-5 to TRBJ2-3, with 9 bases fitting TRBD2. The germline V gene has CDR1 MNHEY and CDR2 SVGAGI. The CDR3 is 15 amino acids. Unmatched junction bases numbered 5, after V lost 5 bases and J lost 2 bases. This CDR3 is CASSREGLATDTQYF. The DNA for the CDR3 is TGTGCCAGCAGTAGGGAGGGACTAGCCACAGATACGCAGTATTTT.

The CDR3 bases are TGTGCCTGGACCAGGGGCGGAAAACCTTTCTTC. As protein: CAWTRGGKPFF. The V call is TRBV30, the J call TRBJ2-1, with D possibly being TRBD1 (6 bases). Per the germline V gene, CDR1 is GTSNPN and CDR2 is SVGIG (reference sequence). The CDR3 length is 11 residues. The V end was cut by 4 bases, the J end by 16 bases, with 17 bases between. The full variable domain, in which reference TRBV30 and TRBJ2-1 provide the parts outside the CDR3, is SQTIHQWPATLVQPVGSPLSLECTVEGTSNPNLYWYRQAAGRGLQLLFYSVGIGQISSEVPQNLSASRPQDRQFILSSKKLLLSDSGFYLCAWTRGGKPFFGPGTRLTVL.

The rearrangement links TRBV11-2 to TRBJ2-1, with TRBD1 as a possible D gene (6 bases). CDR1 SGHAT and CDR2 FQNNGV come from the germline V gene. Trimming pared 1 base from V and 8 bases from J, leaving 12 bases between. The CDR3 consists of 14 residues. The DNA for the CDR3 is TGTGCCAGCAGCTTAGCCCAGGGGTGGCATGAGCAGTTCTTC. Translation: CASSLAQGWHEQFF.

This clone was observed a few times. The rearrangement uses TRBV10-3 and TRBJ2-7; D is tentatively TRBD1 or TRBD2 (5 bases each). V was pared by 8 bases and J by 3 bases, with 11 bases between. Per the germline V gene, CDR1 is ENHRY and CDR2 is SYGVKD. The CDR3 extends over 12 amino acids. CDR3 sequence (DNA): TGTGCCATCTCGAGGGACCTCTACGAGCAGTACTTC. Amino acids: CAISRDLYEQYF.

The chain combines TRBV7-9 with TRBJ2-4; D remains ambiguous. The CDR3 contains 13 residues. Trimming took 5 bases from V and 3 from J, leaving 8 bases between them. Per germline, CDR1 SEHNR and CDR2 FQNEAQ (reference sequence). In nucleotides, the CDR3 is TGTGCCAGCAGCCAAGGGTACAAAAACATTCAGTACTTC. Amino acid sequence: CASSQGYKNIQYF.

The V and J genes are TRBV14 and TRBJ1-1; 9 bases map to TRBD1. The germline V gene has CDR1 SGHDN and CDR2 FVKESK. This CDR3 is 15 amino acids long. V lost 6 bases to trimming and J lost 4 bases; unmatched junction nucleotides: 9. For the CDR3, the DNA is TGTGCCAGCAGGCCCTCGGGACAGGGCGGCACTGAAGCTTTCTTT. Its translation: CASRPSGQGGTEAFF.

The chain couples TRBV7-3 to TRBJ2-1; 10 bases agree with TRBD2. Trimming at V came to 5 bases and at J to 2 bases, leaving 6 bases not matched to a gene. Germline CDR1 SGHTA, CDR2 FQGTGA. The CDR3 spans 16 residues. Here the CDR3 reads CASSLHSGGTYNEQFF. The CDR3 nucleotides are TGTGCCAGCAGCCTGCATAGCGGGGGGACCTACAATGAGCAGTTCTTC.

CDR3: CASSYRVLQETQYF. The CDR3, as DNA: TGTGCCAGCAGCTACAGGGTACTGCAAGAGACCCAGTACTTC. The rearrangement joins TRBV7-2 to TRBJ2-5, with D possibly matching TRBD1 (6 bases). Germline V gives CDR1 SGHTA, CDR2 FQGNSA. This CDR3 spans 14 amino acids. Trimming shortened V by 4 bases and J by 2 bases, and 11 bases separated the two germline ends.

The chain uses TRBV5-1 and TRBJ2-1; TRBD2 agrees at 9 bases. J lost 9 bases, V lost 0 bases, and 10 bases had no gene match. This CDR3 contains 16 residues. The germline V gene has CDR1 SGHRS and CDR2 YFSETQ. The CDR3 nucleotides read TGCGCCAGCAGCTTGGTGGCGGGAGGGCCGCGGGGTGAGCAGTTCTTC. Translating gives CASSLVAGGPRGEQFF.

This chain links TRBV28 with TRBJ2-7; possibly TRBD1 or TRBD2 for D (6 bases each). Germline V gene lookup returns CDR1 MDHEN and CDR2 SYDVKM. Trimming cost V 5 bases and J 6 bases, with 23 bases left between them. The CDR3 is 16 residues long. CDR3 residues: CASSTRDSGARLEQYF. The DNA for the CDR3 is TGTGCCAGCAGTACCCGGGACTCAGGGGCGCGCCTCGAGCAGTACTTC.

The chain links TRBV6-1 to TRBJ2-7; no clear D gene. V lost 6 bases, J lost 6 bases, and 9 bases lay in between. This CDR3 region has 11 residues. Germline V gives CDR1 MNHNS, CDR2 SASEGT. In DNA form, the CDR3 reads TGTGCCAGCAGAATCATGGGCGAGCAGTACTTC. Protein product: CASRIMGEQYF.